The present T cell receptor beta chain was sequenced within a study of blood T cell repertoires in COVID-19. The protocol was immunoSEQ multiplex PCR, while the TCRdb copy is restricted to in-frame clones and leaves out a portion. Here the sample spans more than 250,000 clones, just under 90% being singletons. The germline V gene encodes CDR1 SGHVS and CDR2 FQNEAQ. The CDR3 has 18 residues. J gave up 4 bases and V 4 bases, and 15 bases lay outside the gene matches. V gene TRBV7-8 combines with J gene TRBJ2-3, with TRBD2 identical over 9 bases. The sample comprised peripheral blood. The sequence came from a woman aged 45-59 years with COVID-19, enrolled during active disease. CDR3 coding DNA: TGTGCCAGCAGCTCCGACAGGGTGGTAGCGGGAGTGGCAGATACGCAGTATTTT. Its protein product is CASSSDRVVAGVADTQYF. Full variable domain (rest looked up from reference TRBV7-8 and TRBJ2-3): GAGVSQSPRYKVAKRGQDVALRCDPISGHVSLFWYQQALGQGPEFLTYFQNEAQLDKSGLPSDRFFAERPEGSVSTLKIQRTQQEDSAVYLCASSSDRVVAGVADTQYFGPGTRLTVL.